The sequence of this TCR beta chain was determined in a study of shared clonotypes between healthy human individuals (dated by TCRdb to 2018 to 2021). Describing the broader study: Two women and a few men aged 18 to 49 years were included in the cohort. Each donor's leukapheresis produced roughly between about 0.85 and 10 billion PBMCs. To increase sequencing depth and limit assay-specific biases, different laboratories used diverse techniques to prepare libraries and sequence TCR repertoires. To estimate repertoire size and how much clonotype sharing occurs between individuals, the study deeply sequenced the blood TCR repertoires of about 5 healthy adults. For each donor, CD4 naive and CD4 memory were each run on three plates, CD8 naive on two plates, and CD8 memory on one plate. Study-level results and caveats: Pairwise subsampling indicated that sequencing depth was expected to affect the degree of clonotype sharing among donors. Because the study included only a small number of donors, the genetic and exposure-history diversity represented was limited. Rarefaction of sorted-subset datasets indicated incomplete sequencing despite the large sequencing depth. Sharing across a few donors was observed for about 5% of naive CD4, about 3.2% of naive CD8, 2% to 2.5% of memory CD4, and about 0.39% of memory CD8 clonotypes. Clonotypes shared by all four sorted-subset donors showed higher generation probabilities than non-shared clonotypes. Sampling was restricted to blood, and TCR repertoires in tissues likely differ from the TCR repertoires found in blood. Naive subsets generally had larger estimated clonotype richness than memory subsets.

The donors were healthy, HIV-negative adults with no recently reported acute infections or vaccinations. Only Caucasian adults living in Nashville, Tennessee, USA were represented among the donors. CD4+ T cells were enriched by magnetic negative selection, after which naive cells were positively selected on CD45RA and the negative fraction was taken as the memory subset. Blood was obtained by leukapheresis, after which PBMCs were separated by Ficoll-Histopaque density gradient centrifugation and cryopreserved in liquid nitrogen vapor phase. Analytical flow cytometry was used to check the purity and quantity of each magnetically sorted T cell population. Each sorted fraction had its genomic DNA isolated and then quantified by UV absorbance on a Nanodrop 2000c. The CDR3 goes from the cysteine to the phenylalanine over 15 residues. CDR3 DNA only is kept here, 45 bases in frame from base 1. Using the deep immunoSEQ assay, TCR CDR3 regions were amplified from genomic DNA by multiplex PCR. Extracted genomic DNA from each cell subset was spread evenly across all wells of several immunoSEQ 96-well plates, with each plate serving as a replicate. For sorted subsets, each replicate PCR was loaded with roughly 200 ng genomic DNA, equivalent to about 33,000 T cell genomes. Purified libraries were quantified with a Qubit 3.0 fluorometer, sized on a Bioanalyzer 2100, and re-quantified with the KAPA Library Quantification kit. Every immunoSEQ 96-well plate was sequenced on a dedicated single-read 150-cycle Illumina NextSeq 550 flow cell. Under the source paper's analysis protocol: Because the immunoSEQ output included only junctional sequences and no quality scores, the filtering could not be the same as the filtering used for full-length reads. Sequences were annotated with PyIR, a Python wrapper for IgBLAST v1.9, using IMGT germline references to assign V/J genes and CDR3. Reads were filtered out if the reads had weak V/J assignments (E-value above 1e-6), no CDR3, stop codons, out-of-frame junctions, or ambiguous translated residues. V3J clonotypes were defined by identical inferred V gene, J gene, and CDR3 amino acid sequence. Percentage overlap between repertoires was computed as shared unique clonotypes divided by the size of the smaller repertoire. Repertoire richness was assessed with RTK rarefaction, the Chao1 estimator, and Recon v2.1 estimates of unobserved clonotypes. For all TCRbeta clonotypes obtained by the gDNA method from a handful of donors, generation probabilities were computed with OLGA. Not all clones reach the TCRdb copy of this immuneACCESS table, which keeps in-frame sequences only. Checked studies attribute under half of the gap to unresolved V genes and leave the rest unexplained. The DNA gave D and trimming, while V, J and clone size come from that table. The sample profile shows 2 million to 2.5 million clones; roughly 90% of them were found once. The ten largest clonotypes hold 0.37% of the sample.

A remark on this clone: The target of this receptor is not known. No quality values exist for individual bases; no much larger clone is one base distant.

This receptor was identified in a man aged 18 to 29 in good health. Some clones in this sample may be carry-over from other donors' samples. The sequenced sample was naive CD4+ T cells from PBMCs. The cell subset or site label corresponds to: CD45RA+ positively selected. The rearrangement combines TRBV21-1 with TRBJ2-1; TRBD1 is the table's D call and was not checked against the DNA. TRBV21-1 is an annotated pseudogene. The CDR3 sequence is CASRGQKRTYNEQFF. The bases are TGTGCCAGTAGGGGGCAGAAGAGAACCTACAATGAGCAGTTCTTC.